This TCR beta chain was retrieved from a study of blood T cell repertoires in COVID-19. The overall study: Both acute and convalescent COVID-19 samples were obtained from the United States, Italy and Spain.

The germline CDR1 and CDR2 sequences are SGDLS and YYNGEE. The CDR3 has 14 residues. Trimming took off 0 bases at V and 10 bases at J, with 13 bases between the two ends. As handled by the study authors: Using reference gene primer amplification, nucleated cell counts were estimated. Clones were sequenced by immunoSEQ multiplex PCR, and TCRdb holds only the in-frame ones, with some missing. Clone size and V and J calls were adopted from that table, with D and trimming inferred from the DNA. Of 300,000 or so clones in the sample, roughly 90% were seen once. The TCR sequence derives from a woman in her thirties with COVID-19, enrolled during active disease. J is TRBJ1-4 and V is TRBV9, with a possible D match to TRBD1 (6 bases). Sequencing input: peripheral blood. Here the CDR3 reads CASSVGAGEGKLFF. CDR3 DNA sequence: TGTGCCAGCAGCGTAGGTGCAGGGGAGGGAAAACTGTTTTTT.